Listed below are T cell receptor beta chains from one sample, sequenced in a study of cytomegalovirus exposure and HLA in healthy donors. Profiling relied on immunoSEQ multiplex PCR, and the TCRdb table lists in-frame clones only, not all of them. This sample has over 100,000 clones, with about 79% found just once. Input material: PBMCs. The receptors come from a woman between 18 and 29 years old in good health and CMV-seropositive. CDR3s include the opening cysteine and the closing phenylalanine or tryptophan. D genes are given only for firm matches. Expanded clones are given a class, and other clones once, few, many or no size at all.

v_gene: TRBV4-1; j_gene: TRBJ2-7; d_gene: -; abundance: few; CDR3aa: CASSRLKGVGGEQYF; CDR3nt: TGCGCCAGCAGCCGCCTTAAGGGGGTAGGGGGCGAGCAGTACTTC
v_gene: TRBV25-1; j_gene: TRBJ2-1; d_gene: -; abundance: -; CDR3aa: CASTPEGHQSYNEQFF; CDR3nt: TGTGCCAGCACACCCGAGGGCCACCAATCCTACAATGAGCAGTTCTTC
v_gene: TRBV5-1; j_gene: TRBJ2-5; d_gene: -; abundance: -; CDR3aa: CASSLAGGQETQYF; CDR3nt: TGCGCCAGCAGCTTGGCCGGGGGCCAAGAGACCCAGTACTTC
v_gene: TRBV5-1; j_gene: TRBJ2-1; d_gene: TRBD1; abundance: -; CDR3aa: CASGTGGLMVYEQFF; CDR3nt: TGCGCCAGCGGGACAGGGGGCTTAATGGTCTATGAGCAGTTCTTC
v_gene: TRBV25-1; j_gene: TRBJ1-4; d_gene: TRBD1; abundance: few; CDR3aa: CASSAPGQGWDRLFF; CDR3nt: TGTGCCAGCAGTGCGCCCGGACAGGGCTGGGACAGACTGTTTTTT
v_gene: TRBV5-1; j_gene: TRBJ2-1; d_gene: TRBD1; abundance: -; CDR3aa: CASSLEGGRGNEQFF; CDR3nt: TGCGCCAGCAGCTTGGAAGGGGGCAGAGGCAATGAGCAGTTCTTC
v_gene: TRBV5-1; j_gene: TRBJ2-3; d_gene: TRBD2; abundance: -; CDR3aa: CASSLGPQRGSTDTQYF; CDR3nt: TGCGCCAGCAGCTTGGGCCCCCAGCGGGGGTCCACAGATACGCAGTATTTT
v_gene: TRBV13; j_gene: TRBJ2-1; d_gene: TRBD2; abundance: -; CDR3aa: CASSPLVGGGYNEQFF; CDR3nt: TGTGCCAGCAGCCCGTTGGTCGGCGGGGGTTACAATGAGCAGTTCTTC
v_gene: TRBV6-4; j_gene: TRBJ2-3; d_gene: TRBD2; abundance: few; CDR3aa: CASSVRGGTDTQYF; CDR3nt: TGTGCCAGCAGTGTGCGGGGAGGGACAGATACGCAGTATTTT
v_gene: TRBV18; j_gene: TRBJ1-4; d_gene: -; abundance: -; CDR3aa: CASSLPGAPNEKLFF; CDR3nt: TGTGCCAGCTCATTACCAGGGGCCCCTAATGAAAAACTGTTTTTT
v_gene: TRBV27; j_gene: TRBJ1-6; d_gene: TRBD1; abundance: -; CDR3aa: CASRGTGPPF; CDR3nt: TGTGCCAGCAGGGGGACAGGTCCCCCCTTT
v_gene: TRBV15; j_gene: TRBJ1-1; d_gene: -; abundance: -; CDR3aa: CATSPQQGMFTEAFF; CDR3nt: TGTGCCACCAGCCCCCAACAGGGAATGTTCACTGAAGCTTTCTTT
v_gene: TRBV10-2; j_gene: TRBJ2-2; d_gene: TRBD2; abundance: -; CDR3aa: CASWSGTNTGELFF; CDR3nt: TGCGCCAGCTGGAGCGGGACGAACACCGGGGAGCTGTTTTTT
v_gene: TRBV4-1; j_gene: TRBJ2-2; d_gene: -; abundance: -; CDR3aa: CASSQDRTIIGGELFF; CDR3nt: TGCGCCAGCAGCCAAGATCGTACAATTATTGGCGGGGAGCTGTTTTTT
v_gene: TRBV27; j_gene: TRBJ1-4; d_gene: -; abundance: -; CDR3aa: CASALVLTTNEKLFF; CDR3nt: TGTGCCAGCGCCCTAGTTCTAACAACTAATGAAAAACTGTTTTTT
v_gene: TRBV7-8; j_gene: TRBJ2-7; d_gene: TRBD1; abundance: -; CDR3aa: CASSLLSRGSSYEQYF; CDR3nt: TGTGCCAGCAGCTTATTATCCAGGGGGAGCTCCTACGAGCAGTACTTC
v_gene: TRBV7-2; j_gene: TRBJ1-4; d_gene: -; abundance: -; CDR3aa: CASSLRGRGDEKLFF; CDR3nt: TGTGCCAGCAGCTTACGTGGCAGGGGAGATGAAAAACTGTTTTTT
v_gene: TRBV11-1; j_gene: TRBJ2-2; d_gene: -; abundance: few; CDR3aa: CASSFARSTGELFF; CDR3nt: TGTGCCAGCAGCTTTGCCAGAAGCACCGGGGAGCTGTTTTTT
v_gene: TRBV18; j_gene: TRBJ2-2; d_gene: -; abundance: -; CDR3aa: CASSPYRGGNTGELFF; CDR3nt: TGTGCCAGCTCACCTTACAGGGGAGGTAACACCGGGGAGCTGTTTTTT
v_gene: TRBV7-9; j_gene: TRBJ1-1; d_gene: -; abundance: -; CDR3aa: CSSSLTGNTEAFF; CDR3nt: TGTTCCAGCAGCTTGACAGGGAACACTGAAGCTTTCTTT
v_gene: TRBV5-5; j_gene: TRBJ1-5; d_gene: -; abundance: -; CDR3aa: CASSLVADSSNQPQHF; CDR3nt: TGTGCCAGCAGCTTGGTGGCGGACTCCTCTAATCAGCCCCAGCATTTT
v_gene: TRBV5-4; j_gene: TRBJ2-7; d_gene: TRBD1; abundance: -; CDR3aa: CASSLTGTGSYEQYF; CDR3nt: TGTGCCAGCAGCTTGACCGGGACAGGGTCCTACGAGCAGTACTTC
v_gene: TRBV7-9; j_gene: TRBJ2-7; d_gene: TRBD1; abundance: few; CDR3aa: CSSSPRTGAEQYF; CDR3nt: TGTTCCAGCAGCCCGAGGACAGGGGCCGAGCAGTACTTC
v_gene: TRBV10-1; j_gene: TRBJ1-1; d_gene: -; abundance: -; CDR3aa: CASSESAGMNTEAFF; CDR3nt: TGCGCCAGCAGTGAGTCGGCGGGTATGAACACTGAAGCTTTCTTT
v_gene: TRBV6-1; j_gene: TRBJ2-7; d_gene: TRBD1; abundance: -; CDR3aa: CASKGQGLSYEQYF; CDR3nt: TGTGCCAGCAAGGGACAGGGGCTGTCCTACGAGCAGTACTTC
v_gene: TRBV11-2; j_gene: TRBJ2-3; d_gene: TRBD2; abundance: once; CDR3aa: CASSSIAGASTDTQYF; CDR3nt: TGTGCCAGCAGCTCTATAGCGGGGGCCTCCACAGATACGCAGTATTTT
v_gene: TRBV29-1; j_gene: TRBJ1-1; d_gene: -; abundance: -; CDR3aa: CSVVHLRQEAFF; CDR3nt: TGCAGCGTTGTTCATCTAAGACAGGAGGCTTTCTTT
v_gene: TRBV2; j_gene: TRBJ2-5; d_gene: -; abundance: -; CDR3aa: CASTQGVVRRETQYF; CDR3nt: TGTGCCAGCACTCAGGGCGTCGTTAGGCGAGAGACCCAGTACTTC
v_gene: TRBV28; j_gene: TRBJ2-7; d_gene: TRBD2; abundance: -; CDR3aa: CASSPRRGEQYF; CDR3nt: TGTGCCAGCAGTCCCAGGCGGGGGGAGCAGTACTTC
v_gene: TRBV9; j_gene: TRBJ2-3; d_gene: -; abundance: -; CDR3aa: CASSVDGRGTDTQYF; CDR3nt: TGTGCCAGCAGCGTAGATGGAAGGGGGACAGATACGCAGTATTTT
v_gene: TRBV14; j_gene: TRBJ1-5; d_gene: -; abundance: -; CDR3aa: CASSHLNQPQHF; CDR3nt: TGTGCCAGCAGCCACTTGAATCAGCCCCAGCATTTT
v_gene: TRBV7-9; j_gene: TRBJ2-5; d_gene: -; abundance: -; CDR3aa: CASSLIRGQETQYF; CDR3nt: TGTGCCAGCAGCCTAATAAGGGGGCAAGAGACCCAGTACTTC
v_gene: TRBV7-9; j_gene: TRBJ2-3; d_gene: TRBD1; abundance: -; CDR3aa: CASGQGAGDTQYF; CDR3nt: TGTGCCAGCGGACAGGGGGCAGGGGATACGCAGTATTTT
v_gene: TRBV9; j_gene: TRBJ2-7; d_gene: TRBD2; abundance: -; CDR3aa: CASTVGGSSYEQYF; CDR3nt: TGTGCCAGTACTGTGGGGGGGAGCTCCTACGAGCAGTACTTC
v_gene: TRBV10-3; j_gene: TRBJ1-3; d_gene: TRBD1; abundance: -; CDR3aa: CAISTGERNTIYF; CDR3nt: TGTGCCATCAGTACAGGGGAGAGGAACACCATATATTTT
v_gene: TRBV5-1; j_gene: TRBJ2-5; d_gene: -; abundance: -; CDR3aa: CASSLYAGARPETQYF; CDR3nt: TGCGCCAGCAGCTTGTACGCGGGGGCCCGACCAGAGACCCAGTACTTC
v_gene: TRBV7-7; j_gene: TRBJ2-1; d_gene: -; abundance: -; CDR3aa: CASSLDLQQYNEQFF; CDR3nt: TGTGCCAGCAGCTTGGATCTACAGCAATACAATGAGCAGTTCTTC
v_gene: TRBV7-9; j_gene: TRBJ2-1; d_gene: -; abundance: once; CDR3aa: CASWGLGYNEQFF; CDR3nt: TGTGCCAGCTGGGGGCTTGGGTACAATGAGCAGTTCTTC
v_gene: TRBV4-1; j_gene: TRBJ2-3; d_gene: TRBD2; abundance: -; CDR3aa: CASSHRGGTDTQYF; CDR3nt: TGCGCCAGCAGCCATCGGGGGGGCACAGATACGCAGTATTTT
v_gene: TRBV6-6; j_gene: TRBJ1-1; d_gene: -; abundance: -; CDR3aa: CASSYGSLNTEAFF; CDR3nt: TGTGCCAGCAGTTACGGTAGCCTTAACACTGAAGCTTTCTTT
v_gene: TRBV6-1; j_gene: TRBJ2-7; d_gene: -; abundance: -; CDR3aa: CASALDFASYEQYF; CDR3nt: TGTGCCAGCGCATTGGACTTTGCCTCCTACGAGCAGTACTTC
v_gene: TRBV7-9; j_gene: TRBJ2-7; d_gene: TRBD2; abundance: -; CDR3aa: CSSSPRLASGGAYEQYF; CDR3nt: TGTTCCAGCAGCCCTCGGCTGGCTAGCGGGGGGGCCTACGAGCAGTACTTC
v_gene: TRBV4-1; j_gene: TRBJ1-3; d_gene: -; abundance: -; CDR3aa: CASRPTIGGSGNTIYF; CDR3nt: TGCGCCAGCAGGCCGACTATCGGGGGCTCTGGAAACACCATATATTTT
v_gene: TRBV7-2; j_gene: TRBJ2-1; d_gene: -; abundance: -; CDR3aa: CASSLLAYYNEQFF; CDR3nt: TGTGCCAGCAGCTTATTGGCTTATTACAATGAGCAGTTCTTC
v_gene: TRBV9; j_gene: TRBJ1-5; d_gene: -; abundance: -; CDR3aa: CASSVGGQGQPQHF; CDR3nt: TGTGCCAGCAGCGTAGGTGGGCAGGGTCAGCCCCAGCATTTT
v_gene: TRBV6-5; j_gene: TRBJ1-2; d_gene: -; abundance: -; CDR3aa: CASSLAGNYGYTF; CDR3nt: TGTGCCAGCAGTCTGGCAGGGAACTATGGCTACACCTTC
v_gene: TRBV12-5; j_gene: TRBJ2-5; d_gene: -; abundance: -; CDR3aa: CASGSPFSGQETQYF; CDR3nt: TGTGCTAGTGGTTCCCCCTTTAGCGGACAAGAGACCCAGTACTTC
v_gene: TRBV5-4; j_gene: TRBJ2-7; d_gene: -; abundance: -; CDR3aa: CASSLDLGSSYEQYF; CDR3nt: TGTGCCAGCAGCTTGGATTTGGGGAGCTCCTACGAGCAGTACTTC
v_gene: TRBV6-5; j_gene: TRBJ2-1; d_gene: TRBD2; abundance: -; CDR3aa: CASQSGGADEQFF; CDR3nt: TGTGCCAGCCAGAGCGGGGGGGCGGATGAGCAGTTCTTC
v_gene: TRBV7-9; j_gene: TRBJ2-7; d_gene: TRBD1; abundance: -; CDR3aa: CASSLPKTGGSYEQYF; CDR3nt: TGTGCCAGCAGCTTACCCAAAACAGGGGGGTCCTACGAGCAGTACTTC
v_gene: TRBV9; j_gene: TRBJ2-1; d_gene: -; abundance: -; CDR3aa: CASSVLQNPYNEQFF; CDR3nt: TGTGCCAGCAGCGTTTTACAAAACCCATACAATGAGCAGTTCTTC
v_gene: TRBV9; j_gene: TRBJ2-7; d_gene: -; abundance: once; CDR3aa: CASSVVDNSYEQYF; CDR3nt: TGTGCCAGCAGCGTAGTCGACAACTCTTACGAGCAGTACTTC
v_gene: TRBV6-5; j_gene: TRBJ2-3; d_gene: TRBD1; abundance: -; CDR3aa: CASSYSGQGVTDTQYF; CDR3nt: TGTGCCAGCAGTTATTCGGGACAGGGGGTCACAGATACGCAGTATTTT
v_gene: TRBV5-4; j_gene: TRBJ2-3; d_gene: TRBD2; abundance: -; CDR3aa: CASSSERLAGGLGTDTQYF; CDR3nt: TGTGCCAGCAGCTCCGAGAGACTAGCGGGGGGGCTGGGCACAGATACGCAGTATTTT
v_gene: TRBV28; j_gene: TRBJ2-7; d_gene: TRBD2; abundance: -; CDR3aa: CASSPIAGGPREQYF; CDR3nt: TGTGCCAGCAGTCCTATAGCGGGGGGGCCCCGCGAGCAGTACTTC
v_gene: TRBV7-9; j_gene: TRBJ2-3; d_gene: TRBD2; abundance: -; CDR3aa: CASSLAGGKTDTQYF; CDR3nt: TGTGCCAGCAGCTTAGCGGGGGGGAAAACAGATACGCAGTATTTT
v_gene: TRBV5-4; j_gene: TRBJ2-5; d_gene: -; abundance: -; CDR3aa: CASSLGEWETQYF; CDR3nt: TGTGCCAGCAGCTTGGGGGAGTGGGAGACCCAGTACTTC
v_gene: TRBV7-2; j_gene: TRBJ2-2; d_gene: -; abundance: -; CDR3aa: CASSGDTNTGELFF; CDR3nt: TGTGCCAGCAGCGGAGATACGAACACCGGGGAGCTGTTTTTT
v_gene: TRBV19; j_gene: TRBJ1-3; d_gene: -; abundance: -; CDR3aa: CASSIFAYRGGNTIYF; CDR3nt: TGTGCCAGTAGTATCTTTGCCTACCGGGGTGGAAACACCATATATTTT
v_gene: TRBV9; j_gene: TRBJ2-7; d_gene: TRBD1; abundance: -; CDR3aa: CASSVAPTGEALTYEQYF; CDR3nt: TGTGCCAGCAGCGTAGCCCCGACAGGGGAAGCCTTAACCTACGAGCAGTACTTC